This TCR beta chain emerged from a study of cytomegalovirus exposure and HLA in healthy donors. Study-level points and caveats: Investigators reported 164 TCR beta chains as tied to cytomegalovirus.

The V gene's germline CDR1 is SGHAT and CDR2 FQNNGV. V lost 0 bases and J lost 7, with 16 bases in between. The CDR3 covers 16 residues. A multiplex PCR was run with 60 Vbeta primers and 13 Jbeta primers. Clones were read by immunoSEQ multiplex PCR, and TCRdb kept only the in-frame ones, dropping some. Altogether more than 150,000 clones are present, about 88% being singletons, with the ten largest covering 0.2% to 0.3%. As for this clone: Its antigen is unidentified.

The TCR originated in a girl under three years old in good health and CMV-seronegative. V gene TRBV11-2 combines with J gene TRBJ1-3; TRBD1 is a possible D gene (6 bases). Specimen: PBMCs. The CDR3 DNA is TGTGCCAGCAGCTTAGAGATGACAGGCCGCGGGAACACCATATATTTT. The encoded protein is CASSLEMTGRGNTIYF.